The 27 T cell receptor beta chains below come from one sample, sequenced in a study of CD4 and CD8 cells across lung adenocarcinoma regions. MiXCR was run by TCRdb on the PCR reads, yielding one entry per CDR3 protein. The sample includes under 8,000 distinct CDR3 sequences, approximately 51% seen only once; the top ten take 97%. The specimen sequenced was CD8+ T cells from the center of a lung tumor. The receptors here all came from a male donor with lung adenocarcinoma. The CD4 and CD8 labels of this study may be unreliable.

V and J are TRBV6-1 and TRBJ2-3, with 9 bases matching TRBD1. Near its end, the DNA agrees better with TRBJ2-1, so the J call may be wrong. Germline-derived CDR1 and CDR2 are MNHNS and SASEGT. The CDR3 is 15 residues long. The CDR3 reads CASSEEQGAYNEQFF. CDR3 DNA sequence: TGTGCCAGCAGTGAAGAACAGGGGGCTTACAATGAGCAGTTCTTC.

The chain recombines TRBV27 with TRBJ2-1; 7 bases fit TRBD1. Trimming took 5 bases from V and 7 from J; bases not matched to a gene: 8. Per the germline V gene, CDR1 is MNHEY and CDR2 is SMNVEV (reference sequence). This CDR3 comprises 14 residues. The CDR3, as DNA: TGTGCCAGCAGTGCAATGACAGGGTCAAATGAGCAGTTCTTC. This translates into CASSAMTGSNEQFF.

The chain links TRBV27 to TRBJ2-1; 13 bases are shared with TRBD2. CDR1 MNHEY and CDR2 SMNVEV come from the germline V gene (reference sequence). The CDR3 is 14 residues long. The V and J ends lost 9 bases and 7 bases, in that order; junction bases with no gene match: 6. CDR3 sequence (DNA): TGTGCCAGTACTAGCGGGAGGGTCGGGAATGAGCAGTTCTTC. Amino acids: CASTSGRVGNEQFF.

The gene calls are TRBV7-6 and TRBJ2-2; D gene uncertain. The CDR3 runs 18 residues. CDR1 is SGHVS, CDR2 FNYEAQ, per germline. Trimming pared 1 base from V and 5 bases from J, leaving 20 bases between. This CDR3 reads CASSLVLPGPTSTGELFF. CDR3 coding DNA: TGTGCCAGCAGCTTAGTACTTCCGGGCCCTACTTCGACCGGGGAGCTGTTTTTT. Variable domain in full (rest from reference TRBV7-6 and TRBJ2-2): GAGVSQSPRYKVTKRGQDVALRCDPISGHVSLYWYRQALGQGPEFLTYFNYEAQQDKSGLPNDRFSAERPEGSISTLTIQRTEQRDSAMYRCASSLVLPGPTSTGELFFGEGSRLTVL.

The CDR3 DNA reads as TGCAGTGCCGGCGGTTCGGATACGCAGTATTTT. This gives the protein CSAGGSDTQYF. This rearrangement joins TRBV20-1 to TRBJ2-3; D not certain. The CDR3 has 11 residues. Per the germline V gene, CDR1 is DFQATT and CDR2 is SNEGSKA (reference sequence). V lost 6 bases and J 6 bases, leaving 10 bases between the germline ends.

This chain connects TRBV6-1 to TRBJ2-3, with D possibly matching TRBD2 (6 bases). CDR1 is MNHNS and CDR2 is SASEGT in the germline V gene. The CDR3 runs 14 residues. Trimming removed 6 bases from V and 5 bases from J, with 15 bases in between. For the CDR3, the DNA is TGTGCCAGCAGAGACCTACCTAGCGTAGATACGCAGTATTTT. Its translation is CASRDLPSVDTQYF.

This clonotype showed up just once. This chain links TRBV4-1 with TRBJ2-4, with TRBD2 identical over 10 bases. CDR1 is MGHRA and CDR2 is YSYEKL in the germline V gene. The CDR3 extends over 14 amino acids. CDR3: CAGSGGGAKNTQYF. The CDR3 DNA sequence: TGCGCGGGGAGCGGGGGGGGTGCCAAAAACACCCAGTACTTC.

The chain carries TRBV3-1 and TRBJ2-1, with D unclear. The DNA end lines up better with TRBJ2-7; the J call may be wrong. Germline CDR1 reads LGHDT; CDR2 reads YNNKEL (reference sequence). The CDR3 is made up of 14 amino acids. The CDR3 loop reads CASSHSSGSYEQYF. The CDR3 coding sequence is TGTGCCAGCAGCCACTCGTCGGGTTCCTACGAGCAGTACTTC.

The DNA of the CDR3 is TGTGCCAGCAGTTACTCAGGGACAGGAAATCAGCCCCAGCATTTT. Amino acids: CASSYSGTGNQPQHF. V is TRBV6-5 and J is TRBJ1-5, with TRBD1 matching 8 bases. Germline V gene lookup returns CDR1 MNHEY and CDR2 SVGAGI. The trim removed 0 bases at V and 4 bases at J, leaving 2 bases unmatched. The CDR3 is made up of 15 amino acids.

This clonotype was observed a few times. V is TRBV6-1 and J is TRBJ2-5; D ambiguous. With the DNA end fitting TRBJ2-7 better, the J assignment may be wrong. This CDR3 is built from 14 residues. Germline values: CDR1 MNHNS, CDR2 SASEGT. As DNA, the CDR3 is TGTGCCAGCAGTGAAATCCCCCATATCGGCGAGCAGTACTTC. Amino acid sequence: CASSEIPHIGEQYF.

This chain uses TRBV27 with TRBJ2-5, with 7 bases identical to TRBD1. V was clipped by 3 bases and J by 11 bases; unmatched bases: 12. In germline, CDR1 is MNHEY, CDR2 SMNVEV (reference sequence). This CDR3 has 14 amino acids. The chain's CDR3 is CASSFGQASLEQYF. CDR3 DNA sequence: TGTGCCAGCAGTTTTGGACAGGCGTCATTGGAGCAGTACTTC.

The CDR3 loop reads CASSYAPWRGTNTGELFF. CDR3 nucleotide sequence: TGTGCCAGCAGTTACGCCCCTTGGCGGGGGACGAACACCGGGGAGCTGTTTTTT. This chain connects TRBV6-5 to TRBJ2-2; 7 bases map to TRBD2. CDR3 length: 18 residues. Per germline, CDR1 MNHEY and CDR2 SVGAGI. The V and J ends lost 2 bases and 0 bases, in that order; junction bases with no gene match: 9.

In this sample, this clonotype turned up many times. The rearrangement uses TRBV7-8 and TRBJ2-2; either TRBD1 or TRBD2 may supply D (5 bases each). V lost 6 bases to trimming and J lost 5 bases, with 13 bases between them. The CDR3 has 14 residues. Germline-derived CDR1 and CDR2 are SGHVS and FQNEAQ. CDR3 loop: CASRRGAGTGELFF. The DNA of the CDR3 is TGTGCCAGCAGACGAGGGGCCGGGACCGGGGAGCTGTTTTTT. The full variable domain, its missing parts supplied by reference TRBV7-8 and TRBJ2-2, is GAGVSQSPRYKVAKRGQDVALRCDPISGHVSLFWYQQALGQGPEFLTYFQNEAQLDKSGLPSDRFFAERPEGSVSTLKIQRTQQEDSAVYLCASRRGAGTGELFFGEGSRLTVL.

As to this clonotype: A junction boundary mismatches the germline segment, possibly from a read error. The rearrangement links TRBV6-1 to TRBJ1-2, with a possible D match to TRBD1 (6 bases). In germline, CDR1 is MNHNS, CDR2 SASEGT. The CDR3 runs to 15 residues. This CDR3 is CASREGGGGGGGYTF. In DNA, the CDR3 is TGTGCCAGCAGGGAAGGGGGGGGGGGGGGGGGGGGCTACACCTTC.

This clonotype was found many times. The chain couples TRBV6-5 to TRBJ2-3; D is unclear. V gave up 4 bases and J gave up 5 bases, with 7 bases separating them. The CDR3 totals 12 residues. Germline V CDR1 and CDR2: MNHEY, SVGAGI. CDR3 nucleotide sequence: TGTGCCAGCAGTTCGATGGGAGATACGCAGTATTTT. This encodes CASSSMGDTQYF.

The V call is TRBV6-1, the J call TRBJ2-3; D unresolved. V was trimmed by 5 bases and J by 3 bases, leaving 12 bases between them. The CDR3 is made up of 14 amino acids. Germline CDR1 reads MNHNS; CDR2 reads SASEGT. The CDR3 spells CASSTWDRTDTQYF. Here the CDR3 DNA reads TGTGCCAGCAGTACCTGGGATCGAACAGATACGCAGTATTTT.

The rearrangement links TRBV6-1 to TRBJ2-5; D ambiguous. The J call is uncertain, as TRBJ2-7 better fits the DNA end. From germline, CDR1 is MNHNS and CDR2 SASEGT. This CDR3 has 12 amino acids. CDR3 amino acids: CASSEGPFEQYF. The DNA of the CDR3 is TGTGCCAGCAGTGAAGGCCCCTTCGAGCAGTACTTC.

This clonotype occurred a few times. This chain links TRBV10-1 with TRBJ2-7; the match to TRBD2 covers 8 bases. From germline, CDR1 is WNHNN and CDR2 SYGVQD (reference sequence). This CDR3 has 15 residues. Losses at the gene ends were 0 bases for V and 7 bases for J; bases not matched to a gene: 8. The CDR3 sequence is CASSESPGGGDEQYF. The CDR3 DNA sequence: TGCGCCAGCAGTGAGTCCCCGGGAGGGGGGGATGAGCAGTACTTC.

The chain combines TRBV6-1 with TRBJ1-3; D perhaps matches TRBD1 (5 bases). The V gene lost 6 bases and the J gene lost 3 bases, with 12 bases spanning the gap. The CDR3 covers 14 residues. From germline, CDR1 is MNHNS and CDR2 SASEGT. The CDR3 DNA sequence: TGTGCCAGCAGACAGGACCCCCTTGGAAACACCATATATTTT. Its protein product is CASRQDPLGNTIYF.

This rearrangement joins TRBV6-1 to TRBJ1-6; 9 nucleotides align to TRBD1. This CDR3 contains 17 residues. Germline V gene data show CDR1 as MNHNS and CDR2 as SASEGT. J was trimmed by 1 base and V by 2 bases; bases with no gene match: 3. CDR3 DNA sequence: TGTGCCAGCAGTGAAAAGACAGGGGGGTCCTATAATTCACCCCTCCACTTT. As protein: CASSEKTGGSYNSPLHF.

A few counts support this clonotype. V gene TRBV4-1 combines with J gene TRBJ2-4, with D hard to call. V gave up 1 base and J gave up 2 bases, with 9 bases separating them. The CDR3 totals 15 residues. In germline, CDR1 is MGHRA, CDR2 YSYEKL. CDR3 nucleotide sequence: TGCGCCAGCAGCCAAGGCCTCGGGTCCAAAAACATTCAGTACTTC. This sequence encodes CASSQGLGSKNIQYF.

CDR3 bases: TGTGCCAGCAGGTCACCGATCCGGGACAGGGGTAATGAGCAGTACTTC. Translated: CASRSPIRDRGNEQYF. This chain connects TRBV6-1 to TRBJ2-1; the match to TRBD1 covers 10 bases. Near its end, the DNA agrees better with TRBJ2-7, so the J call may be wrong. The CDR3 contains 16 residues. Germline V gives CDR1 MNHNS, CDR2 SASEGT.

With respect to this clonotype: Given a much more abundant clone one base away, this may be a read error. The chain has TRBV6-1 and TRBJ2-1; D possibly corresponds to TRBD2 (6 bases). Germline lookup yields CDR1 MNHNS and CDR2 SASEGT. This CDR3 spans 15 amino acids. CDR3 coding DNA: TGTGCCAGCGGGGGGACGGGGTCGACGGCCTACGAGCGGTTCTTC. Translated: CASGGTGSTAYERFF.

This clonotype was seen repeatedly, ten times or more. The CDR3 protein is CALTPGHSSYNEQFF. DNA for the CDR3: TGTGCCTTGACACCGGGACACAGCTCCTACAATGAGCAGTTCTTC. The chain links TRBV30 to TRBJ2-1, with D tentatively TRBD1 (6 bases). The CDR3 length is 15 residues. CDR1 is GTSNPN, CDR2 SVGIG, per germline (reference sequence). Trimming shortened V by 7 bases and J by 0 bases, and 16 bases separated the two germline ends.

V gene TRBV9 combines with J gene TRBJ2-2, with D maybe TRBD1 (6 bases). The germline CDR1 and CDR2 sequences are SGDLS and YYNGEE. The length of the CDR3 is 14 residues. Trimming cost V 7 bases and J 2 bases, with 12 bases left between them. The chain's CDR3 is CASRQVINTGELFF. The CDR3 DNA is TGTGCCAGCCGACAGGTGATAAACACCGGGGAGCTGTTTTTT.

J is TRBJ2-3 and V is TRBV5-1, with 8 nucleotides matching TRBD2. CDR1 and CDR2 (germline): SGHRS, YFSETQ. This CDR3 has 15 residues. The V and J ends lost 3 bases and 3 bases, in that order; junction bases with no gene match: 6. In nucleotides, the CDR3 is TGCGCCAGCAGCTCAGGACTAGCTGCAACAGATACGCAGTATTTT. Translating it yields CASSSGLAATDTQYF.

The V and J genes are TRBV6-1 and TRBJ2-1, with 7 bases aligning to TRBD2. The CDR3 spans 14 residues. CDR1 is MNHNS, CDR2 SASEGT, per germline. V was clipped by 7 bases and J by 7 bases; unmatched bases: 10. The CDR3 loop is CASKRAGVRNEQFF. CDR3 in DNA: TGTGCCAGCAAAAGGGCGGGAGTAAGGAATGAGCAGTTCTTC.